Listed below are T cell receptor beta chains from one sample, sequenced in a study of OX40 agonist ivuxolimab in advanced cancers. Assay used: immunoSEQ multiplex PCR; TCRdb lists only in-frame clones, some missing. The sample has about 67,000 clones, approximately 90% seen once. Sample: CD4+ or CD8+ T cells sorted from blood, taken in a trial of the OX40 agonist ivuxolimab. The receptors shown here come from an adult with an advanced solid tumor such as melanoma, head and neck, liver or kidney cancer. The CDR3 runs from the conserved cysteine through the conserved F or W. A D gene is named only where the DNA matches it firmly. A row's size may be missing; if present it is once, few, many or a size class.

>TRBJ1-5|NA|NA|TRBV19
TGTGCCACCCGGACAGCGAATCAGCCCCAGCATTTT
CATRTANQPQHF
>TRBJ2-1|NA|NA|TRBV7-9
TGTGCCAGCAGCACCCCGGGGGGCCGTTACAATGAGCAGTTCTTC
CASSTPGGRYNEQFF
>TRBJ2-7|NA|NA|TRBV4-1
TGCGCCAGCAGCCAAGATGGGGGGTTTCAGTCCTACGAGCAGTACTTC
CASSQDGGFQSYEQYF
>TRBJ2-7|NA|NA|TRBV4-3
TGCGCCAGCGGCCAAGATCTGGGACTCCTCTACGAGCAGTACTTC
CASGQDLGLLYEQYF
>TRBJ2-2|NA|NA|TRBV19
TGTGCCAGTAGTATACACACCGGGGAGCTGTTTTTT
CASSIHTGELFF
>TRBJ2-1|TRBD1|NA|TRBV4-1
TGCGCCAGCAGCCAAGCTCGACAGGGGTTGTACAATGAGCAGTTCTTC
CASSQARQGLYNEQFF
>TRBJ2-1|NA|NA|TRBV19
TGTGCCACCATAAGTCTGGTTTACAATGAGCAGTTCTTC
CATISLVYNEQFF
>TRBJ2-7|TRBD2|NA|TRBV27
TGTGCCAGCAGTTTAAGGGGCGCGGGGGGCGCCTCGTACGAGCAGTACTTC
CASSLRGAGGASYEQYF
>TRBJ2-1|NA|NA|TRBV5-1
TGCGCCAGCAGCTTGGCCCTAAGTTTTGGTGAGCAGTTCTTC
CASSLALSFGEQFF
>TRBJ2-7|NA|NA|TRBV9
TGTGCCAGCAGCGTTCATCCCGGGACAAACAGCTACGAGCAGTACTTC
CASSVHPGTNSYEQYF
>TRBJ2-7|NA|NA|TRBV7-2
TGTGCCAGCAGCTTAAGGGGGAACGAGCAGTACTTC
CASSLRGNEQYF
>TRBJ2-1|NA|NA|TRBV19
TGTGCCAGTAGTATGGCAGGGTTGGGTGAGCAGTTCTTC
CASSMAGLGEQFF
>TRBJ1-1|NA|NA|TRBV11-2
TGTGCCAGCAGCTTAGGGGGCAGGGGATTGAACACTGAAGCTTTCTTT
CASSLGGRGLNTEAFF
>TRBJ2-7|TRBD1|NA|TRBV5-6
TGTGCCAGCAGCTCCGGGACAGGTTCCTACGAGCAGTACTTC
CASSSGTGSYEQYF
>TRBJ1-1|NA|NA|TRBV19
TGTGCCACCGGACGAGGGAGCAACACTGAAGCTTTCTTT
CATGRGSNTEAFF
>TRBJ2-2|NA|NA|TRBV27
TGTGCCAGCAGCGCGTTGGGCCCCGGGGAGCTGTTTTTT
CASSALGPGELFF
>TRBJ2-7|TRBD1|NA|TRBV4-1
TGCGCCAGCAGCCCCCGCCCAAAAGCTCTGGACAGGCACACCTACGAGCAGTACTTC
CASSPRPKALDRHTYEQYF
>TRBJ2-1|TRBD2|NA|TRBV29-1
TGCAGCGTTGAAGATCCGGGCGCGGGACTAGGTTACAATGAGCAGTTCTTC
CSVEDPGAGLGYNEQFF
>TRBJ2-1|NA|NA|TRBV10-1
TGCGCCAGCAGTGAGGGGTCTAGTTCCACTGAGCAGTTCTTC
CASSEGSSSTEQFF
>TRBJ1-1|NA|few|TRBV29-1
TGCAGCGTTGTGTGGGCTGAAGCTTTCTTT
CSVVWAEAFF
>TRBJ2-3|TRBD1|NA|TRBV5-1
TGCGCCAGCAGCTTGGGAGGGGGCGCAGATACGCAGTATTTT
CASSLGGGADTQYF
>TRBJ2-1|TRBD1|NA|TRBV29-1
TGCAGCGGACAGGGGGCACCCACCTACAATGAGCAGTTCTTC
CSGQGAPTYNEQFF
>TRBJ2-3|TRBD1|NA|TRBV10-3
TGTGCCATCAGTGATAGTCCGGGACAGGGGAAAGATACGCAGTATTTT
CAISDSPGQGKDTQYF
>TRBJ2-1|NA|NA|TRBV19
TGTGCCAGTAGTGCCTTTCGACTAGACTACAATGAGCAGTTCTTC
CASSAFRLDYNEQFF
>TRBJ1-5|NA|NA|TRBV11-2
TGTGCCAGCAGCTTAGTTCCGGGGGACAATCAGCCCCAGCATTTT
CASSLVPGDNQPQHF
>TRBJ2-7|TRBD2|NA|TRBV6-5
TGTGCCAGCAGCGTACTAGCGGGGGAGCCTTACGAGCAGTACTTC
CASSVLAGEPYEQYF
>TRBJ1-1|NA|NA|TRBV9
TGTGCCAGCAGCCCGCTAGACAGGAACACTGAAGCTTTCTTT
CASSPLDRNTEAFF
>TRBJ2-7|NA|NA|TRBV11-2
TGTGCCAGCAGCTTGGTAGCGGCTCAGAGCTCCTACGAGCAGTACTTC
CASSLVAAQSSYEQYF
>TRBJ2-7|NA|few|TRBV4-1
TGCGCCAGCAGCCAAGATCCTGGGGAGGTAGGTGAGCAGTACTTC
CASSQDPGEVGEQYF
>TRBJ1-1|NA|NA|TRBV9
TGTGCCAGCAGCGAAGGGATCGGGTCTATCGCTGAAGCTTTCTTT
CASSEGIGSIAEAFF
>TRBJ2-5|NA|NA|TRBV28
TGTGCCAGCAGTTTAACAGGCCGGTTCCAAGAGACCCAGTACTTC
CASSLTGRFQETQYF
>TRBJ2-1|TRBD2|NA|TRBV28
TGTGCCAGCACCCCAGGGACTAGCGGGAGTAATGAGCAGTTCTTC
CASTPGTSGSNEQFF
>TRBJ1-5|NA|NA|TRBV19
TGTGCCAGTAGTATAGATCGGGGTGTAAGTCAGCCCCAGCATTTT
CASSIDRGVSQPQHF
>TRBJ2-7|NA|NA|TRBV28
TGTGCCAGCAGTCCCCTGGGTACGTCCTACGAGCAGTACTTC
CASSPLGTSYEQYF
>TRBJ2-7|TRBD1|NA|TRBV15
TGTGCCACCAGCAACCGGGACAGGGGTTTGGAGCAGTACTTC
CATSNRDRGLEQYF
>TRBJ2-1|NA|NA|TRBV11-3
TGTGCCAGCAGCCCCGATAGCGACTACAATGAGCAGTTCTTC
CASSPDSDYNEQFF
>TRBJ1-1|NA|NA|TRBV7-9
TGTGCCAGCAGCTTAGCGTCTTCGCCTACTGAAGCTTTCTTT
CASSLASSPTEAFF
>TRBJ1-1|NA|NA|TRBV9
TGTGCCAGCAGCGGATCTGGGGGCACTGAAGCTTTCTTT
CASSGSGGTEAFF
>TRBJ2-1|NA|NA|TRBV5-1
TGCGCCAGCAGCGTCCTTTTTGGCCAGGACAATGAGCAGTTCTTC
CASSVLFGQDNEQFF
>TRBJ2-7|NA|once|TRBV2
TGTGCCAGCAAGGGACCCTACGAGCAGTACTTC
CASKGPYEQYF
>TRBJ1-1|NA|NA|TRBV11-2
TGTGCCAGCAGCCTTGGACACACGAACACTGAAGCTTTCTTT
CASSLGHTNTEAFF
>TRBJ2-2|NA|once|TRBV2
TGTGCCAGCAGTGGGGAGAGGGGGAAATCGGCCGGGGAGCTGTTTTTT
CASSGERGKSAGELFF
>TRBJ2-7|NA|NA|TRBV2
TGTGCCAGCTTTGTTTTGGGAGAGCAGTACTTC
CASFVLGEQYF
>TRBJ2-7|TRBD2|NA|TRBV7-6
TGTGCCAGCAGCTCCCCTCTCGGGAGGGACTACGAGCAGTACTTC
CASSSPLGRDYEQYF
>TRBJ2-1|TRBD2|once|TRBV29-1
TGCAGCGTTCCGGGGACTAGCGGGAGCCCCGGGGACAATGAGCAGTTCTTC
CSVPGTSGSPGDNEQFF
>TRBJ2-1|NA|NA|TRBV6-1
TGTGCCAGCAGAGATTACAGGGTCTCCTACAATGAGCAGTTCTTC
CASRDYRVSYNEQFF
>TRBJ1-2|TRBD1|NA|TRBV5-6
TGTGCCAGCAGCTTAGGACAGGGGGCTTCTCGTGGCTACACCTTC
CASSLGQGASRGYTF
>TRBJ2-1|TRBD1|NA|TRBV19
TGTGCCAGTAGTTTCCGACAGGGGGCATACAATGAGCAGTTCTTC
CASSFRQGAYNEQFF
>TRBJ1-1|TRBD1|NA|TRBV7-6
TGTGCCAGCAGCTTAGAGAGGGGGCAAGGGAGTACTGAAGCTTTCTTT
CASSLERGQGSTEAFF
>TRBJ2-7|TRBD2|NA|TRBV7-2
TGTGCCAGCAGCCTCAACCCCCTAGCGGGGTTCTCCTACGAGCAGTACTTC
CASSLNPLAGFSYEQYF
>TRBJ1-1|NA|NA|TRBV5-6
TGTGCCAGCAGCTTAGTGGGTCGGAACACTGAAGCTTTCTTT
CASSLVGRNTEAFF